This T cell receptor (beta chain) is from a study of T cells after posttransplantation cyclophosphamide. Study results and limitations: Skin or GI-infiltrating T cells shared few TRB sequences with blood. Donor CD8+ memory clones often dominated recipient blood repertoires at later times.

This clone occurred a few times. Its specificity is unknown. Treatment was busulfan-fludarabine conditioning, a marrow graft, and cyclophosphamide on days +3 and +4. Clones were read by immunoSEQ multiplex PCR, and TCRdb kept only the in-frame ones, dropping some. Found here are around 12,000 clones, no singletons; the ten largest cover 20% to 30%. V dropped 3 bases and J dropped 1; count of bases not matched to a gene: 1. The germline V gene has CDR1 SGHTA and CDR2 FQGTGA. The CDR3 has 14 amino acids. Source: PBMCs, taken after allogeneic stem cell transplant with posttransplant cyclophosphamide. The sequence came from a female patient between 35 and 55 years old who received an allogeneic stem cell transplant from an unrelated donor, was CMV-positive, and had acute GVHD only. Some T cells may be graft donor cells. The rearrangement links TRBV7-3 to TRBJ1-1, with TRBD1 matching over 8 bases. The CDR3 loop reads CASSFTGGNTEAFF. The CDR3 region has the DNA TGTGCCAGCAGCTTCACAGGGGGGAACACTGAAGCTTTCTTT.